This is a list of T cell receptor beta chains from one sample in a study of identical twins. TCRdb reprocessed the 5' RACE reads via MiXCR and lists one record per CDR3 protein. The sample shows 150,000 or so distinct CDR3 sequences, roughly 3.5% of them seen only once. Sequencing was performed on memory T cells sorted from blood. These receptor sequences come from a man in his late teens or twenties in good health. CDR3s include the opening cysteine and the closing phenylalanine or tryptophan. D genes are given only for firm matches. The size entry is marked missing in some rows and otherwise reads once, few, many or a size class.

J,V,size,D,CDR3,DNA
TRBJ2-7,TRBV7-9,many,NA,CASSSWLHEQYF,TGTGCCAGCAGCAGTTGGCTCCACGAGCAGTACTTC
TRBJ2-7,TRBV20-1,many,TRBD1,CSARGDRAYEQYF,TGCAGTGCTAGAGGGGACAGAGCCTACGAGCAGTACTTC
TRBJ2-3,TRBV10-2,many,NA,CASSDYVTQYF,TGCGCCAGCAGTGACTATGTTACGCAGTATTTT
TRBJ2-1,TRBV10-3,few,TRBD2,CAIRDKRERDNEQFF,TGTGCCATCAGAGATAAGCGGGAGAGGGACAATGAGCAGTTCTTC
TRBJ1-1,TRBV7-9,many,NA,CASSLGGTLMNTEAFF,TGTGCCAGCAGCTTAGGGGGCACCCTAATGAACACTGAAGCTTTCTTT
TRBJ1-2,TRBV5-1,many,NA,CASSLDRDHYGYTF,TGCGCCAGCAGCTTGGACAGGGACCACTATGGCTACACCTTC
TRBJ1-1,TRBV6-1,many,NA,CAARHGGNTEAFF,TGTGCCGCCCGTCATGGAGGGAACACTGAAGCTTTCTTT
TRBJ2-1,TRBV7-9,many,NA,CASSLEVAVGEQFF,TGTGCCAGCAGCTTAGAGGTAGCGGTAGGTGAGCAGTTCTTC
TRBJ2-7,TRBV3-1,NA,TRBD2,CASSQVAGGPYEQYF,TGTGCCAGCAGCCAAGTAGCGGGAGGGCCCTACGAGCAGTACTTC
TRBJ2-1,TRBV20-1,many,TRBD1,CSAGIPGQGNEQFF,TGCAGTGCTGGGATACCGGGACAGGGCAATGAGCAGTTCTTC
TRBJ2-2,TRBV9,many,NA,CASTTSPVIGTGELFF,TGTGCCAGCACCACTTCACCGGTTATAGGCACCGGGGAGCTGTTTTTT
TRBJ1-6,TRBV20-1,many,TRBD1,CSATTGQQNSPLHF,TGCAGTGCTACGACGGGACAGCAGAATTCACCCCTCCACTTT
TRBJ2-6,TRBV5-1,many,NA,CASSLVPRTPSSGANVLTF,TGCGCCAGCAGCTTGGTCCCTAGGACACCCAGCTCTGGGGCCAACGTCCTGACTTTC
TRBJ2-1,TRBV7-2,few,TRBD2,CASSLVAGTSYNEQFF,TGTGCCAGCAGCTTGGTAGCGGGAACATCCTACAATGAGCAGTTCTTC
TRBJ2-2,TRBV5-1,many,NA,CASSLLAANTGELFF,TGCGCCAGCAGCTTGCTAGCTGCGAACACCGGGGAGCTGTTTTTT
TRBJ2-7,TRBV7-9,many,NA,CASMGYSYEQYF,TGTGCCAGCATGGGCTATTCCTACGAGCAGTACTTC
TRBJ1-3,TRBV7-6,many,NA,CASSLASPSSGNTIYF,TGTGCCAGCAGCTTAGCGTCCCCCAGCTCTGGAAACACCATATATTTT
TRBJ2-3,TRBV5-1,many,TRBD2,CASSTGTSGRTDTQYF,TGCGCCAGCAGCACCGGGACTAGCGGGCGCACAGATACGCAGTATTTT
TRBJ2-1,TRBV24-1,many,TRBD1,CAPSGQGNEQFF,TGTGCCCCGTCGGGACAGGGGAATGAGCAGTTCTTC
TRBJ2-3,TRBV20-1,many,TRBD2,CSVNRLARDTQYF,TGCAGTGTTAACAGACTAGCGCGTGATACGCAGTATTTT
TRBJ2-5,TRBV20-1,many,TRBD2,CSARTYGTRLYQETQYF,TGCAGTGCTAGGACATACGGGACTAGACTTTACCAAGAGACCCAGTACTTC
TRBJ2-1,TRBV24-1,many,TRBD1,CATQGQGSYNEQFF,TGTGCCACCCAGGGACAGGGCTCCTACAATGAGCAGTTCTTC
TRBJ2-3,TRBV7-6,many,NA,CASSDTGIGTDTQYF,TGTGCCAGCAGCGATACAGGAATCGGCACAGATACGCAGTATTTT
TRBJ2-5,TRBV28,many,TRBD2,CASSLFGRTSGTPQETQYF,TGTGCCAGCAGTTTATTCGGACGGACTAGCGGGACTCCCCAAGAGACCCAGTACTTC
TRBJ1-2,TRBV6-2/TRBV6-3,many,NA,CASSYGRTADYGYTF,TGTGCCAGCAGTTACGGCCGGACGGCAGACTATGGCTACACCTTC
TRBJ2-3,TRBV19,many,TRBD1,CASSPYRGASDTQYF,TGTGCCAGTAGTCCCTACAGGGGAGCATCAGATACGCAGTATTTT